Below are 14 T cell receptor beta chains sequenced from a single sample in a study of blood T cell repertoires in COVID-19. Libraries were prepared by immunoSEQ multiplex PCR; TCRdb keeps only in-frame clonotypes and omits some of them. The sample consists of about 100,000 clones, approximately 89% of them appearing once. Sequencing was done on a sample of peripheral blood. The receptors originated from a man between 50 and 59 years old with active COVID-19.

The chain is built from TRBV19 and TRBJ1-1, with D tentatively TRBD1 (5 bases). Trimming removed 4 bases from V and 4 bases from J, with 16 bases in between. CDR1 is LNHDA and CDR2 is SQIVND in the germline V gene (reference sequence). The CDR3 runs 15 residues. The CDR3 loop is CASSTRGGVVTEAFF. CDR3 coding DNA: TGTGCCAGTAGTACCCGGGGAGGGGTTGTCACTGAAGCTTTCTTT.

The chain recombines TRBV6-1 with TRBJ2-5, with no clear D. Trimming cost V 1 base and J 5 bases, with 11 bases left between them. There are 14 residues in the CDR3. Germline V CDR1 and CDR2: MNHNS, SASEGT. In DNA form, the CDR3 reads TGTGCCAGCAGTGAAGGGTGGTCCGCGGAGACCCAGTACTTC. Protein product: CASSEGWSAETQYF.

The genes are TRBV6-2 or TRBV6-3 and TRBJ1-5; unclear D gene. The germline CDR1 and CDR2 sequences are MNHEY and SVGEGT. CDR3 length equals 13 residues. With 5 bases removed from V and 0 bases from J, the gap between germline ends came to 5 bases. The CDR3 bases are TGTGCCAGCAGTACATATAGCAATCAGCCCCAGCATTTT. Translated, it gives CASSTYSNQPQHF.

The V call is TRBV19, the J call TRBJ1-6; TRBD1 agrees at 9 bases. The germline V gene has CDR1 LNHDA and CDR2 SQIVND (reference sequence). The CDR3 consists of 16 residues. V dropped 5 bases and J dropped 6; count of bases not matched to a gene: 8. This chain's CDR3 is CASSARTGDGNSPLHF. In DNA form, the CDR3 reads TGTGCCAGTAGTGCCAGGACAGGGGACGGTAATTCACCCCTCCACTTT.

This chain uses TRBV5-8 with TRBJ2-5, with a tentative D call TRBD2 (6 bases). This CDR3 has 15 amino acids. V was clipped by 1 base and J by 4 bases, with 14 bases between them. Germline CDR1 is SGHTS and CDR2 is YDEGEE. The CDR3 nucleotides read TGTGCCAGCAGCTTGCGGGGGTATGGGCGAGAGACCCAGTACTTC. Protein sequence: CASSLRGYGRETQYF.

This chain joins TRBV7-8 and TRBJ1-1, with 7 bases fitting TRBD1. Trimming removed 5 bases from V and 6 bases from J; junction bases left unmatched: 9. Looked up from germline, CDR1 is SGHVS and CDR2 is FQNEAQ. The length of the CDR3 is 14 residues. As DNA, the CDR3 is TGTGCCAGCAGCCGACAGGGAAGCCGGGCTGAAGCTTTCTTT. Its protein is CASSRQGSRAEAFF.

The rearrangement joins TRBV19 to TRBJ1-5, with D maybe TRBD1 (6 bases). Germline-derived CDR1 and CDR2 are LNHDA and SQIVND (reference sequence). V lost 1 base, J lost 6 bases, and 7 bases lay in between. The CDR3 is 13 amino acids. The CDR3 protein is CASSIGTAQPQHF. The CDR3 DNA reads as TGTGCCAGTAGTATAGGGACAGCTCAGCCCCAGCATTTT.

The rearrangement uses TRBV4-2 and TRBJ2-1, with D unresolved. The CDR3 has 13 amino acids. CDR1 and CDR2 (germline): LGHNA, YNFKEQ. V lost 1 base and J 6 bases, leaving 7 bases between the germline ends. CDR3 bases: TGTGCCAGCAGCCAAGGTCTACTCAATGAGCAGTTCTTC. This translates into CASSQGLLNEQFF.

The J gene is TRBJ1-2, the V gene TRBV2; D is unclear. This CDR3 comprises 14 residues. Trimming left V 2 bases short and J 7 bases short, with 14 bases between. Germline-derived CDR1 and CDR2 are SNHLY and FYNNEI. The CDR3 coding sequence is TGTGCCAGCAGTGAACAGTCGGGTATCAGTGGCTACACCTTC. Translating it yields CASSEQSGISGYTF.

This clone was recorded only once. This chain connects TRBV19 to TRBJ2-2; possibly TRBD1 for D (5 bases). The CDR3 covers 14 residues. Per the germline V gene, CDR1 is LNHDA and CDR2 is SQIVND (reference sequence). Trimming removed 3 bases at V and 4 bases at J, with 9 bases between. The CDR3 protein is CASSMQGATGELFF. DNA of the CDR3: TGTGCCAGTAGTATGCAGGGTGCCACCGGGGAGCTGTTTTTT.

The V and J genes are TRBV6-1 and TRBJ2-7, with 8 bases that match TRBD1. The CDR3 is 15 residues long. Per the germline V gene, CDR1 is MNHNS and CDR2 is SASEGT. V trimming: 0 bases; J trimming: 3 bases; junction bases outside the gene matches: 4. The CDR3 DNA sequence: TGTGCCAGCAGTGAAGCGGGGACAGGCCTCTACGAGCAGTACTTC. Translation: CASSEAGTGLYEQYF.

V and J are TRBV11-2 and TRBJ2-2, with D tentatively TRBD1 (6 bases). From germline, CDR1 is SGHAT and CDR2 FQNNGV. V was trimmed by 7 bases and J by 4 bases, leaving 16 bases between them. The CDR3 spans 15 residues. CDR3 region: CASTSRGEPTGELFF. In DNA, the CDR3 is TGTGCCAGCACCTCCAGGGGAGAACCCACCGGGGAGCTGTTTTTT. The entire variable domain, with the rest obtained from reference TRBV11-2 and TRBJ2-2, is as follows: EAGVAQSPRYKIIEKRQSVAFWCNPISGHATLYWYQQILGQGPKLLIQFQNNGVVDDSQLPKDRFSAERLKGVDSTLKIQPAKLEDSAVYLCASTSRGEPTGELFFGEGSRLTVL.

The chain couples TRBV29-1 to TRBJ1-2; TRBD1 matches at 7 bases. V was pared by 0 bases and J by 4 bases, with 8 bases of the junction left unmatched. Looked up from germline, CDR1 is SQVTM and CDR2 is ANQGSEA. The length of the CDR3 is 15 residues. DNA of the CDR3: TGCAGCGTTGAAGATCGGACAGGACAGCTCTATGGCTACACCTTC. This codes for CSVEDRTGQLYGYTF.

The chain couples TRBV27 to TRBJ1-1; TRBD1 aligns across 7 bases. Unmatched junction bases numbered 6, after V lost 1 base and J lost 1 base. The germline gives CDR1 MNHEY, CDR2 SMNVEV (reference sequence). This CDR3 is 16 amino acids long. The chain's CDR3 is CASSLFATGQNTEAFF. CDR3 DNA: TGTGCCAGCAGTTTATTCGCGACAGGGCAGAACACTGAAGCTTTCTTT.